One sample yielded the 24 T cell receptor beta chains listed below, sequenced in a study of T cell repertoires in cytomegalovirus infection. TCRdb reanalysed the reads using MiXCR and keeps one entry per CDR3 protein. The sample carries 150,000 to 200,000 distinct CDR3 sequences, roughly 27% recorded once. Sequenced material: PBMCs. The receptor source for this set is a human donor in good health (CMV status not recorded). Some clones in this sample may be carry-over from other donors' samples.

The chain combines TRBV7-2 with TRBJ2-5, with 7 bases identical to TRBD2. The CDR3 consists of 16 residues. CDR1 and CDR2 from the germline V gene are SGHTA and FQGNSA. V gave up 3 bases and J gave up 3 bases; unmatched junction bases: 10. CDR3 loop: CASSLRSWRGKETQYF. The CDR3 bases are TGTGCCAGCAGCTTGCGTTCTTGGCGGGGGAAAGAGACCCAGTACTTC.

V and J are TRBV18 and TRBJ1-2, with 8 bases aligning to TRBD1. From germline, CDR1 is KGHSH and CDR2 LQKENI. The CDR3 totals 15 residues. The junction had 12 bases not matched to a gene; V was cut back by 6 bases and J by 6 bases. The DNA of the CDR3 is TGTGCCAGCTCGCGGACAGGGCTTACTACGGATGGCTACACCTTC. Its protein is CASSRTGLTTDGYTF.

This chain uses TRBV7-2 with TRBJ2-5; no clear D. CDR1 and CDR2 (germline): SGHTA, FQGNSA. The CDR3 is made up of 15 amino acids. Trimming removed 2 bases from V and 4 bases from J, with 14 bases in between. This CDR3 reads CASSLWNGLTETQYF. The CDR3 nucleotides read TGTGCCAGCAGCTTATGGAACGGGTTAACAGAGACCCAGTACTTC.

In its sample, this clonotype was seen a few times. The chain joins TRBV9 to TRBJ2-5, with 13 positions matching TRBD2. From germline, CDR1 is SGDLS and CDR2 YYNGEE. J lost 2 bases, V lost 4 bases, and 5 bases had no gene match. This CDR3 is built from 16 residues. CDR3 sequence: CASSLGTSGAQETQYF. The CDR3 region has the DNA TGTGCCAGCAGCCTGGGGACTAGCGGGGCACAAGAGACCCAGTACTTC.

The rearrangement joins TRBV4-2 to TRBJ2-5; D unresolved. Germline values: CDR1 LGHNA, CDR2 YNFKEQ. Trimming took 0 bases from V and 4 from J, leaving 6 bases between them. The CDR3 spans 13 residues. CDR3 sequence (DNA): TGTGCCAGCAGCCAAGATGGCCGAGAGACCCAGTACTTC. It specifies CASSQDGRETQYF.

This clonotype was recorded at least ten times. This sequence joins TRBV7-2 and TRBJ2-7, with D tentatively TRBD2 (6 bases). Trimming took off 1 base at V and 3 bases at J, with 16 bases between the two ends. Germline V gene lookup returns CDR1 SGHTA and CDR2 FQGNSA. CDR3 length equals 16 residues. The CDR3: CASSLDPGPGVYEQYF. CDR3 sequence (DNA): TGTGCCAGCAGCTTAGATCCAGGACCGGGGGTCTACGAGCAGTACTTC. The whole variable domain, filled in from reference TRBV7-2 and TRBJ2-7, reads GAGVSQSPSNKVTEKGKDVELRCDPISGHTALYWYRQSLGQGLEFLIYFQGNSAPDKSGLPSDRFSAERTGGSVSTLTIQRTQQEDSAVYLCASSLDPGPGVYEQYFGPGTRLTVT.

V and J are TRBV19 and TRBJ2-3, with TRBD1 as a possible D gene (6 bases). V was clipped by 6 bases and J by 1 base, with 14 bases between them. This CDR3 has 15 residues. Germline assignment: CDR1 LNHDA and CDR2 SQIVND (reference sequence). This CDR3 reads CASRPRGRGTDTQYF. CDR3 coding DNA: TGTGCCAGTAGGCCCAGGGGCAGGGGCACAGATACGCAGTATTTT.

This clonotype turned up a few times. The chain couples TRBV7-9 to TRBJ1-1; 10 nucleotides match TRBD1. The length of the CDR3 is 15 residues. Trimming at V came to 2 bases and at J to 4 bases, leaving 4 bases not matched to a gene. CDR1 is SEHNR, CDR2 FQNEAQ, per germline (reference sequence). The CDR3 here is CASSLQDRGGTEAFF. In nucleotides, the CDR3 is TGTGCCAGCAGCTTACAGGACAGGGGGGGCACTGAAGCTTTCTTT.

V and J are TRBV20-1 and TRBJ1-1; no reliable D call. Germline V gene sequence: CDR1 DFQATT, CDR2 SNEGSKA (reference sequence). CDR3 size: 12 residues. V shed 7 bases and J shed 1 base, with 10 bases lying between them. This chain's CDR3 is CSGTRPNTEAFF. The CDR3 DNA is TGCAGTGGTACCCGACCGAACACTGAAGCTTTCTTT.

The chain couples TRBV4-1 to TRBJ2-3; 12 bases match TRBD1. The CDR3 spans 18 residues. Germline trimming cut 2 bases from V and 3 bases from J; bases unmatched to any gene: 9. Germline assignment: CDR1 MGHRA and CDR2 YSYEKL. CDR3 sequence: CASSQSAGTGGRTDTQYF. The CDR3 nucleotides read TGCGCCAGCAGCCAATCTGCCGGGACAGGGGGCCGTACAGATACGCAGTATTTT.

The chain couples TRBV5-4 to TRBJ2-2, with 8 bases lining up with TRBD2. The junction had 7 bases not matched to a gene; V was cut back by 4 bases and J by 2 bases. The CDR3 sequence is 16 residues long. Germline CDR1 is SGHNT and CDR2 is YYREEE (reference sequence). CDR3 sequence: CASSMAGGLNTGELFF. CDR3 nucleotides: TGTGCCAGCAGCATGGCGGGGGGTCTAAACACCGGGGAGCTGTTTTTT.

This clonotype was seen many times. The V gene is TRBV11-2, the J gene TRBJ1-4; D is unclear. CDR3 length: 17 residues. Germline CDR1 is SGHAT and CDR2 is FQNNGV. Trimming cost V 5 bases and J 0 bases, with 16 bases left between them. This CDR3 is CASSIRPVPATNEKLFF. For the CDR3, the DNA is TGTGCCAGCAGCATCCGCCCCGTTCCCGCAACTAATGAAAAACTGTTTTTT.

The chain carries TRBV4-1 and TRBJ2-7, with no clear D. Germline CDR1 and CDR2: MGHRA and YSYEKL. V shed 5 bases and J shed 0 bases, with 17 bases lying between them. This CDR3 region has 16 residues. This chain's CDR3 is CASSGLGFLVSYEQYF. In nucleotides, the CDR3 is TGCGCCAGCAGCGGGCTCGGATTCCTCGTCTCCTACGAGCAGTACTTC.

V gene TRBV2 combines with J gene TRBJ2-1; 11 bases map to TRBD2. V lost 8 bases and J lost 10; bases outside the gene matches: 19. Per the germline V gene, CDR1 is SNHLY and CDR2 is FYNNEI. The CDR3 length is 17 residues. The CDR3 sequence: CASVGLAEGRDTGEQFF. Written as DNA, the CDR3 is TGTGCCAGCGTGGGACTAGCGGAGGGGAGAGACACGGGAGAGCAGTTCTTC.

This rearrangement joins TRBV29-1 to TRBJ1-1; D perhaps matches TRBD1 (6 bases). Germline-derived CDR1 and CDR2 are SQVTM and ANQGSEA. This CDR3 is built from 13 residues. V was cut by 4 bases and J by 4 bases, with 13 bases left in between. The CDR3 spells CSVGNRVGTEAFF. The CDR3 nucleotides are TGCAGCGTTGGTAACAGGGTAGGCACTGAAGCTTTCTTT.

This clonotype was recorded many times. In DNA, the CDR3 is TGTGCCAGCAGCCAGCGGAAACAAGAGACCCAGTACTTC. Encoded protein: CASSQRKQETQYF. This chain links TRBV14 with TRBJ2-5, with no clear D. The V end lost 3 bases, the J end lost 2 bases, and 7 bases lay between the germline ends. The CDR3 covers 13 residues. The germline gives CDR1 SGHDN, CDR2 FVKESK.

Only a few counts were recorded for this clonotype. This rearrangement joins TRBV15 to TRBJ2-5; 8 bases match TRBD1. The V and J ends lost 5 bases and 5 bases, in that order; junction bases with no gene match: 10. Germline CDR1 and CDR2: LNHNV and YYDKDF (reference sequence). The CDR3 is made up of 15 amino acids. The CDR3 here is CATSYRTGQGETQYF. The CDR3 DNA is TGTGCCACCAGCTACCGGACAGGGCAAGGGGAGACCCAGTACTTC.

This clonotype was found a few times. This chain uses TRBV7-9 with TRBJ1-1, with D hard to call. Per the germline V gene, CDR1 is SEHNR and CDR2 is FQNEAQ (reference sequence). Trimming took 2 bases from V and 11 from J, leaving 12 bases between them. This CDR3 is built from 12 residues. The CDR3 is CASSLIQDGAFF. CDR3 in DNA: TGTGCCAGCAGCTTAATCCAGGATGGGGCTTTCTTT.

This clonotype was observed at least ten times. This chain joins TRBV7-2 and TRBJ2-7; D ambiguous. Germline V CDR1 and CDR2: SGHTA, FQGNSA. Trimming shortened V by 2 bases and J by 6 bases, and 11 bases separated the two germline ends. CDR3 length: 13 residues. As DNA, the CDR3 is TGTGCCAGCAGCTTACCTAGTGGTGGCGAGCAGTACTTC. Its protein product is CASSLPSGGEQYF.

This clonotype was counted at least ten times. The gene calls are TRBV5-5 and TRBJ2-7; 9 nucleotides line up with TRBD1. J lost 3 bases, V lost 0 bases, and 1 base had no gene match. This CDR3 is 14 amino acids long. Germline values: CDR1 SGHKS, CDR2 YYEKEE (reference sequence). The CDR3 is CASSLEDRGYEQYF. The CDR3 region has the DNA TGTGCCAGCAGCTTGGAGGACAGGGGCTACGAGCAGTACTTC.

The chain carries TRBV2 and TRBJ1-2; the match to TRBD1 covers 7 bases. The V gene's germline CDR1 is SNHLY and CDR2 FYNNEI. V trimming: 8 bases; J trimming: 10 bases; junction bases outside the gene matches: 16. The CDR3 has 14 amino acids. CDR3 protein: CASPESRDSLLYTF. CDR3 bases: TGTGCCAGCCCTGAAAGCCGGGACAGTCTCCTCTACACCTTC.

The J gene is TRBJ2-1, the V gene TRBV7-2; the match to TRBD1 covers 9 bases. The CDR3 sequence is 16 residues long. CDR1 SGHTA and CDR2 FQGNSA come from the germline V gene. V lost 0 bases and J lost 7; bases outside the gene matches: 7. CDR3 bases: TGTGCCAGCAGCTTAGCGGCTCCCGGGACAGGGAATGAGCAGTTCTTC. Protein product: CASSLAAPGTGNEQFF. The complete variable domain, with remaining parts taken from reference TRBV7-2 and TRBJ2-1, reads GAGVSQSPSNKVTEKGKDVELRCDPISGHTALYWYRQSLGQGLEFLIYFQGNSAPDKSGLPSDRFSAERTGGSVSTLTIQRTQQEDSAVYLCASSLAAPGTGNEQFFGPGTRLTVL.

This rearrangement joins TRBV2 to TRBJ1-4, with a weak D call TRBD1 (6 bases). CDR1 is SNHLY, CDR2 FYNNEI, per germline. V gave up 8 bases and J gave up 8 bases, with 15 bases separating them. The CDR3 is made up of 13 amino acids. Here the CDR3 reads CASYEGTPEKLFF. CDR3 DNA sequence: TGTGCCAGCTATGAAGGGACACCGGAAAAACTGTTTTTT.

This clonotype was seen a handful of times. DNA for the CDR3: TGTGCCAGCAGCTTAAGGGGGCAGGGGACAGGGCTAGGTACGCAGTATTTT. It codes for CASSLRGQGTGLGTQYF. The chain joins TRBV7-2 to TRBJ2-3; the match to TRBD1 covers 9 bases. This CDR3 is built from 17 residues. J lost 8 bases, V lost 2 bases, and 14 bases had no gene match. Germline CDR1 and CDR2: SGHTA and FQGNSA.